The 29 T cell receptor beta chains listed next were all sequenced from one sample in a study of technical replicates of blood from several donors. This table comes from immunoSEQ multiplex PCR, and its TCRdb copy is limited to in-frame clones, with some not included. The sample records 65,000 to 95,000 clones, approximately 96% being singletons. Sequencing was performed on T cells isolated from PBMCs. These receptors all come from a human donor in good health.

This chain connects TRBV7-6 to TRBJ1-4; 9 bases map to TRBD1. CDR1 SGHVS and CDR2 FNYEAQ come from the germline V gene. J was trimmed by 10 bases and V by 6 bases; bases with no gene match: 15. The CDR3 consists of 16 residues. This CDR3 reads CASRSRDRETRGKLFF. Written as DNA, the CDR3 is TGTGCCAGCAGGTCAAGGGACAGGGAGACCCGAGGAAAACTGTTTTTT. The full variable domain, completed using reference TRBV7-6 and TRBJ1-4, is GAGVSQSPRYKVTKRGQDVALRCDPISGHVSLYWYRQALGQGPEFLTYFNYEAQQDKSGLPNDRFSAERPEGSISTLTIQRTEQRDSAMYRCASRSRDRETRGKLFFGSGTQLSVL.

This chain links TRBV7-9 with TRBJ2-2; D gene ambiguous. The CDR3 contains 12 residues. The germline V gene encodes CDR1 SEHNR and CDR2 FQNEAQ (reference sequence). Trimming took off 5 bases at V and 4 bases at J, with 5 bases between the two ends. The CDR3 sequence is CASSELTGELFF. The CDR3 DNA reads TGTGCCAGCAGCGAGCTCACCGGGGAGCTGTTTTTT.

The rearrangement uses TRBV4-1 and TRBJ2-2; D gene uncertain. Germline assignment: CDR1 MGHRA and CDR2 YSYEKL. This CDR3 comprises 15 residues. Trimming took 4 bases from V and 3 from J, leaving 12 bases between them. The CDR3 loop reads CASSRYPRYTGELFF. The CDR3 coding sequence is TGCGCCAGCAGCCGGTACCCCAGATACACCGGGGAGCTGTTTTTT.

The CDR3 here is CASSVGSALDSTYGYTF. CDR3 coding DNA: TGTGCCAGCAGCGTAGGGTCGGCTCTCGACTCCACATATGGCTACACCTTC. The chain joins TRBV9 to TRBJ1-2, with no clear D. The CDR3 has 17 amino acids. The germline CDR1 and CDR2 sequences are SGDLS and YYNGEE. Trimming removed 0 bases at V and 5 bases at J, with 20 bases between.

This clone was seen only once. The genes are TRBV7-2 and TRBJ2-5; D ambiguous. Germline V gene lookup returns CDR1 SGHTA and CDR2 FQGNSA. The V end lost 5 bases, the J end lost 9 bases, and 22 bases lay between the germline ends. This CDR3 spans 15 amino acids. CDR3 coding DNA: TGTGCCAGCAGCCCCTTCTCGAGGTCCAAATTCCCCCAGTACTTC. It specifies CASSPFSRSKFPQYF.

The genes are TRBV15 and TRBJ1-1; D is perhaps TRBD1 (6 bases). Trimming shortened V by 8 bases and J by 2 bases, and 15 bases separated the two germline ends. Germline V gene sequence: CDR1 LNHNV, CDR2 YYDKDF (reference sequence). The CDR3 has 14 residues. The DNA for the CDR3 is TGTGCCACCGGGCCAGGGGAGAAAAACACTGAAGCTTTCTTT. Protein sequence: CATGPGEKNTEAFF.

This clone has only a few counts. This chain joins TRBV19 and TRBJ2-2; TRBD1 agrees at 8 bases. The germline V gene encodes CDR1 LNHDA and CDR2 SQIVND (reference sequence). The CDR3 contains 17 residues. Trimming took 5 bases from V and 3 from J; bases not matched to a gene: 11. The CDR3 nucleotides are TGTGCCAGTAGTCCACGGTGGGCAGGGGGCGACACCGGGGAGCTGTTTTTT. This encodes CASSPRWAGGDTGELFF.

The rearrangement uses TRBV9 and TRBJ1-6; 10 nucleotides line up with TRBD1. Germline loops: CDR1 SGDLS, CDR2 YYNGEE. J gave up 9 bases and V 4 bases, and 4 bases lay outside the gene matches. CDR3 size: 14 residues. The chain's CDR3 is CASSTGQGFSPLHF. DNA of the CDR3: TGTGCCAGCAGCACGGGACAGGGGTTTTCACCCCTCCACTTT.

The CDR3 DNA reads TGTGCCAGCAGTCGTTCTAGTAAAGTCGGAGACAATGAGCAGTTCTTC. This sequence encodes CASSRSSKVGDNEQFF. The V gene is TRBV6-6, the J gene TRBJ2-1; D uncertain. This CDR3 has 16 amino acids. The V and J ends lost 5 bases and 5 bases respectively, with 19 bases between them. Germline CDR1 is MNHNY and CDR2 is SVGAGI (reference sequence).

The rearrangement uses TRBV11-2 and TRBJ2-3; no clear D. Germline V gene sequence: CDR1 SGHAT, CDR2 FQNNGV. This CDR3 has 15 amino acids. V was shortened by 3 bases and J by 0 bases, with 10 bases between the two germline ends. The CDR3 is CASSLSSASTDTQYF. DNA for the CDR3: TGTGCCAGCAGCTTGTCAAGCGCCAGCACAGATACGCAGTATTTT.

The chain combines TRBV7-9 with TRBJ2-1; possibly TRBD2 for D (5 bases). V was shortened by 1 base and J by 7 bases, with 8 bases between the two germline ends. The CDR3 sequence is 13 residues long. Germline V gene data show CDR1 as SEHNR and CDR2 as FQNEAQ (reference sequence). This chain's CDR3 is CASSLGGVNEQFF. The CDR3 bases are TGTGCCAGCAGCTTAGGGGGAGTAAATGAGCAGTTCTTC.

The chain has TRBV13 and TRBJ1-6; a possible D gene is TRBD1 (5 bases). Germline CDR1 is PRHDT and CDR2 is FYEKMQ (reference sequence). The CDR3 contains 24 residues. V lost 5 bases, J lost 0 bases, and 35 bases lay in between. CDR3 amino acids: CASSLLWPGSIKLETGSYNSPLHF. The CDR3 bases are TGTGCCAGCAGCCTCCTTTGGCCGGGCTCCATCAAACTTGAAACAGGCTCCTATAATTCACCCCTCCACTTT.

This clone was counted once. The gene calls are TRBV7-8 and TRBJ2-1, with 12 nucleotides matching TRBD2. The length of the CDR3 is 17 residues. Germline lookup yields CDR1 SGHVS and CDR2 FQNEAQ. The ends lost 4 bases at V and 6 bases at J; junction bases unmatched: 10. The CDR3 sequence: CASSSDLAGGPGNEQFF. Written as DNA, the CDR3 is TGTGCCAGCAGCTCAGACCTAGCGGGAGGGCCGGGCAATGAGCAGTTCTTC. Variable domain in full (rest from reference TRBV7-8 and TRBJ2-1): GAGVSQSPRYKVAKRGQDVALRCDPISGHVSLFWYQQALGQGPEFLTYFQNEAQLDKSGLPSDRFFAERPEGSVSTLKIQRTQQEDSAVYLCASSSDLAGGPGNEQFFGPGTRLTVL.

The CDR3 spells CASGLVLGAASEAFF. The DNA for the CDR3 is TGTGCTAGTGGTTTGGTACTGGGGGCGGCATCTGAAGCTTTCTTT. This chain joins TRBV12-5 and TRBJ1-1, with a possible D match to TRBD1 (6 bases). In germline, CDR1 is LGHNT, CDR2 FRNRAP. The germline V and J ends were trimmed by 0 bases and 6 bases, with 14 bases remaining between them. The CDR3 length is 15 residues.

The CDR3 sequence is CPPPAGLPDYNEQFF. The CDR3 DNA sequence: TGTCCCCCCCCGGCGGGGCTCCCTGACTACAATGAGCAGTTCTTC. The V gene is TRBV30, the J gene TRBJ2-1, with TRBD2 as a possible D gene (6 bases). Germline values: CDR1 GTSNPN, CDR2 SVGIG (reference sequence). There are 15 residues in the CDR3.

The chain links TRBV19 to TRBJ1-4; TRBD1 matches 9 bases. Germline-derived CDR1 and CDR2 are LNHDA and SQIVND (reference sequence). The CDR3 extends over 16 amino acids. The V gene end was trimmed by 8 bases and the J gene end by 6 bases; junction bases not matched to a gene: 13. The CDR3 DNA follows: TGTGCCAGTGGTACAGGGGGCGGTTTGTGGGATGAAAAACTGTTTTTT. This codes for CASGTGGGLWDEKLFF.

This rearrangement joins TRBV19 to TRBJ1-2, with a weak D call TRBD1 (6 bases). Trimming took off 10 bases at V and 5 bases at J, with 23 bases between the two ends. Germline values: CDR1 LNHDA, CDR2 SQIVND (reference sequence). The CDR3 extends over 15 amino acids. The CDR3 DNA reads TGTGCCAAAAAACCGGGACAAGGGATGAGTTATGGCTACACCTTC. Translation: CAKKPGQGMSYGYTF.

The chain combines TRBV28 with TRBJ2-7; weak D call: TRBD2 (5 bases). Germline CDR1 reads MDHEN; CDR2 reads SYDVKM. V lost 6 bases and J 4 bases, leaving 10 bases between the germline ends. The CDR3 sequence is 12 residues long. The CDR3 DNA sequence: TGTGCCAGCAGCCCGGACTGGTACGAGCAGTACTTC. Translation gives CASSPDWYEQYF.

The J gene is TRBJ2-2, the V gene TRBV9; TRBD2 matches 9 bases. CDR1 and CDR2 (germline): SGDLS, YYNGEE. V was clipped by 2 bases and J by 8 bases; unmatched bases: 7. This CDR3 comprises 15 residues. CDR3 loop: CASSVSSGGTGELFF. The CDR3 region has the DNA TGTGCCAGCAGCGTGTCCAGCGGGGGGACAGGGGAGCTGTTTTTT.

The gene calls are TRBV9 and TRBJ2-7, with D possibly TRBD1 on 7 matching bases. This CDR3 comprises 14 residues. Germline V gives CDR1 SGDLS, CDR2 YYNGEE. The V end was cut by 0 bases, the J end by 3 bases, with 10 bases between. The CDR3 bases are TGTGCCAGCAGCGTAGGACAGGGAGGCTACGAGCAGTACTTC. Residues: CASSVGQGGYEQYF.

This chain joins TRBV5-5 and TRBJ2-2; D remains ambiguous. The length of the CDR3 is 13 residues. Germline CDR1 reads SGHKS; CDR2 reads YYEKEE (reference sequence). Trimming removed 4 bases at V and 4 bases at J, with 8 bases between. CDR3 nucleotides: TGTGCCAGCAGCCCCAGTGTCACCGGGGAGCTGTTTTTT. The encoded protein is CASSPSVTGELFF.

The V call is TRBV16, the J call TRBJ1-1; 9 positions agree with TRBD1. The J segment lost 10 bases and the V segment lost 0 bases, leaving 3 bases of the junction unmatched. The CDR3 has 13 amino acids. The germline CDR1 and CDR2 sequences are KGHSY and FQNENV. The CDR3 sequence: CASSQSGQGRAFF. CDR3 sequence (DNA): TGTGCCAGCAGCCAATCGGGACAGGGACGAGCTTTCTTT. The full variable domain, in which reference TRBV16 and TRBJ1-1 provide the parts outside the CDR3, is GEEVAQTPKHLVRGEGQKAKLYCAPIKGHSYVFWYQQVLKNEFKFLISFQNENVFDETGMPKERFSAKCLPNSPCSLEIQATKLEDSAVYFCASSQSGQGRAFFGQGTRLTVV.

The chain carries TRBV6-1 and TRBJ2-5, with D tentatively TRBD1 (5 bases). CDR3 length equals 14 residues. Trimming pared 3 bases from V and 4 bases from J, leaving 12 bases between. Germline loops: CDR1 MNHNS, CDR2 SASEGT. The CDR3 here is CASSDRVVAETQYF. For the CDR3, the DNA is TGTGCCAGCAGTGACAGGGTGGTGGCAGAGACCCAGTACTTC.

The rearrangement joins TRBV27 to TRBJ1-2, with D hard to call. Trimming took off 6 bases at V and 5 bases at J, with 22 bases between the two ends. The CDR3 runs to 16 residues. Germline V gene lookup returns CDR1 MNHEY and CDR2 SMNVEV (reference sequence). CDR3 in DNA: TGTGCCAGCAGCCCAGAGCGAGTAGGAGGAACTTATGGCTACACCTTC. The encoded protein is CASSPERVGGTYGYTF.

The V call is TRBV19, the J call TRBJ1-2; 9 positions match TRBD1. Losses at the gene ends were 3 bases for V and 8 bases for J; bases not matched to a gene: 10. Germline-derived CDR1 and CDR2 are LNHDA and SQIVND (reference sequence). The CDR3 runs to 15 residues. For the CDR3, the DNA is TGTGCCAGTAGTATCGGGACAGGGTTTGGGCTAGGCTACACCTTC. Its translation: CASSIGTGFGLGYTF.

This chain uses TRBV4-1 with TRBJ1-6; tentatively, D is TRBD1 (5 bases). This CDR3 has 17 residues. CDR1 is MGHRA, CDR2 YSYEKL, per germline. V was clipped by 0 bases and J by 5 bases, with 14 bases between them. DNA of the CDR3: TGCGCCAGCAGCCAAGAATTTATTGGGGCGGATAATTCACCCCTCCACTTT. Encoded protein: CASSQEFIGADNSPLHF.

For this clone: The junction shows a germline mismatch at one end, possibly a read error. The chain couples TRBV10-3 to TRBJ2-7, with 9 bases matching TRBD1. Germline values: CDR1 ENHRY, CDR2 SYGVKD. There are 13 residues in the CDR3. CDR3 DNA sequence: TGTGCCACCAGTCCGGGACAGGGCTACGAGCAGTACTTC. Residues: CATSPGQGYEQYF.

V and J are TRBV27 and TRBJ2-7; possibly TRBD2 for D (5 bases). The CDR3 has 15 amino acids. Germline loops: CDR1 MNHEY, CDR2 SMNVEV (reference sequence). The V end lost 2 bases, the J end lost 0 bases, and 11 bases lay between the germline ends. CDR3 loop: CASSLRPTSSYEQYF. CDR3 bases: TGTGCCAGCAGTTTACGTCCTACTAGCTCCTACGAGCAGTACTTC.

The rearrangement uses TRBV28 and TRBJ1-2, with D possibly being TRBD1 (5 bases). CDR3 length equals 12 residues. The V end was cut by 7 bases, the J end by 5 bases, with 11 bases between. Germline lookup yields CDR1 MDHEN and CDR2 SYDVKM. CDR3 nucleotides: TGTGCCAGCACTCCCCGGGGGTATGGCTACACCTTC. Its protein product is CASTPRGYGYTF.